This is a list of T cell receptor beta chains from one sample in a study of beta chain features in type 1 diabetes. The protocol was immunoSEQ multiplex PCR, while the TCRdb copy is restricted to in-frame clones and leaves out a portion. Of hundreds of thousands of clones detected, 15% to 18% appear once; the ten largest clones hold under 0.095%. Sequencing used naive CD4+ T cells from blood. These receptors originate from a man aged 18 to 30 in good health. Each CDR3 is given with its conserved first and last residue. The order of the fields is V gene, D gene, clone size, J gene, CDR3 DNA, CDR3 protein. A D gene is named only where the DNA matches it firmly. Only some rows state a clone size, as once, few, many or a class for expanded clones.

TRBV2,TRBD1,NA,TRBJ1-5,TGTGCCACCCGGCCCACAGGGGGCAATCAGCCCCAGCATTTT,CATRPTGGNQPQHF
TRBV18,NA,few,TRBJ1-1,TGTGCCAGCTCACCGGATAGAGTAACTGAAGCTTTCTTT,CASSPDRVTEAFF
TRBV29-1,TRBD1,few,TRBJ2-7,TGCAGCGGGACAGGACCTGGGACCTACGAGCAGTACTTC,CSGTGPGTYEQYF
TRBV7-2,TRBD2,few,TRBJ2-5,TGTGCCAGCAGCCGACTAGCACAAGAGACCCAGTACTTC,CASSRLAQETQYF
TRBV9,NA,few,TRBJ1-6,TGTGCCAGCAGCGCGCGGAATTATAATTCACCCCTCCACTTT,CASSARNYNSPLHF
TRBV5-6,TRBD2,few,TRBJ2-3,TGTGCCCGGATAGCGGGGGGGTCCACAGATACGCAGTATTTT,CARIAGGSTDTQYF
TRBV10-2,NA,NA,TRBJ2-7,TGCGCCAGCGCCTACCTTGGGTACGAGCAGTACTTC,CASAYLGYEQYF
TRBV5-1,NA,NA,TRBJ2-1,TGCGCCAGCAAGCGACAGGAAACACACAATGAGCAGTTCTTC,CASKRQETHNEQFF
TRBV7-3,TRBD1,few,TRBJ2-7,TGTGCCAGCAGCCTGGGACAGGGGAGGTCCGAGCAGTACTTC,CASSLGQGRSEQYF
TRBV19,TRBD1,NA,TRBJ2-7,TGTGCCAGTAGTAACGGACAGGGACCCTACGAGCAGTACTTC,CASSNGQGPYEQYF
TRBV5-1,NA,NA,TRBJ1-2,TGCGCCAGCAGCCCCGAAGGCAGCAGCTATGGCTACACCTTC,CASSPEGSSYGYTF
TRBV18,TRBD1,few,TRBJ1-5,TGTGCCAGCTCACGAAGACAGGGAAGCGAGGGCAATCAGCCCCAGCATTTT,CASSRRQGSEGNQPQHF
TRBV7-3,NA,NA,TRBJ1-6,TGTGCCAGCAGCTTACATAGGGGCAGACCAAATTCACCCCTCCACTTT,CASSLHRGRPNSPLHF
TRBV9,NA,few,TRBJ2-7,TGTGCCAGCAGCCGAGAGGACGAGCAGTACTTC,CASSREDEQYF
TRBV19,NA,NA,TRBJ2-2,TGTGCCAGTAGTATGGCTGGGAACACCGGGGAGCTGTTTTTT,CASSMAGNTGELFF
TRBV5-6,NA,few,TRBJ2-5,TGTGCCAGCAGCTTGAAAAGATCGACCAAACAAGAGACCCAGTACTTC,CASSLKRSTKQETQYF
TRBV4-3,NA,few,TRBJ1-5,TGCGCCAGCAGCCAAGAAGCCGGAGGGTCCAATCAGCCCCAGCATTTT,CASSQEAGGSNQPQHF
TRBV30,NA,few,TRBJ1-4,TGTGCCTGGAGTGCTGGGCCAGTTGAAAAACTGTTTTTT,CAWSAGPVEKLFF
TRBV5-1,NA,NA,TRBJ2-1,TGCGCCAGCAGCTCGAATAGGGGGAATGAGCAGTTCTTC,CASSSNRGNEQFF
TRBV14,NA,few,TRBJ2-2,TGTGCCAGCAGCCAAGATATAAACACCGGGGAGCTGTTTTTT,CASSQDINTGELFF